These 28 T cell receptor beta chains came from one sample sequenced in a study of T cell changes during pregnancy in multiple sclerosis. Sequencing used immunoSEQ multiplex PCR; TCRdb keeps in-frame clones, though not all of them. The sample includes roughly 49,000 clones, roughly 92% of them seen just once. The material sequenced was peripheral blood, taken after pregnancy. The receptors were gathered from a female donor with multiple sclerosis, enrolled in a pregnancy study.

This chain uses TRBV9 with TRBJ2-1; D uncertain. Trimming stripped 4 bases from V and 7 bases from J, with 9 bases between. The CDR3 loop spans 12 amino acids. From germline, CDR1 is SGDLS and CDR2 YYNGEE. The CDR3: CASSTDKNEQFF. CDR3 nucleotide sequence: TGTGCCAGCAGCACCGACAAAAATGAGCAGTTCTTC.

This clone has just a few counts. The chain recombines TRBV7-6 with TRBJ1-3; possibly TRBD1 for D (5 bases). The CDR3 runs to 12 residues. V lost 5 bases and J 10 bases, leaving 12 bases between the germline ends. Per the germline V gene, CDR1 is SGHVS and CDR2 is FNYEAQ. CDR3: CASSPRGGTIYF. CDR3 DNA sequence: TGTGCCAGCAGCCCAAGGGGTGGAACCATATATTTT.

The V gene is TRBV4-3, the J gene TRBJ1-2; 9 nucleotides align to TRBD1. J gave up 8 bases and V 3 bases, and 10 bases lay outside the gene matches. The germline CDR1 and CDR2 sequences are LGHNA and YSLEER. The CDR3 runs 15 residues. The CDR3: CASSQHRGQGEGYTF. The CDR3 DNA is TGCGCCAGCAGCCAGCACCGGGGACAGGGAGAAGGCTACACCTTC.

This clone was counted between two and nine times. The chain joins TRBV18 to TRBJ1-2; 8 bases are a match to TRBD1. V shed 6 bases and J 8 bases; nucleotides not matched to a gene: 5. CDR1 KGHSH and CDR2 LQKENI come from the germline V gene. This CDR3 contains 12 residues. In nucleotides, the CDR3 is TGTGCCAGCTCCACAGGGGGAGAAGGCTACACCTTC. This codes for CASSTGGEGYTF. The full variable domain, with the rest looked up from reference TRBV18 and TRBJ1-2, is NAGVMQNPRHLVRRRGQEARLRCSPMKGHSHVYWYRQLPEEGLKFMVYLQKENIIDESGMPKERFSAEFPKEGPSILRIQQVVRGDSAAYFCASSTGGEGYTFGSGTRLTVV.

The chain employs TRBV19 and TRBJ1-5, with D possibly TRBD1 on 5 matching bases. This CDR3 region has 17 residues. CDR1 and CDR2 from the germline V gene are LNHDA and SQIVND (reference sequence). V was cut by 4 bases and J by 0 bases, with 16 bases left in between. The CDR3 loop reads CASSTTRQFYSNQPQHF. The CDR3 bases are TGTGCCAGTAGTACAACGAGACAGTTCTATAGCAATCAGCCCCAGCATTTT.

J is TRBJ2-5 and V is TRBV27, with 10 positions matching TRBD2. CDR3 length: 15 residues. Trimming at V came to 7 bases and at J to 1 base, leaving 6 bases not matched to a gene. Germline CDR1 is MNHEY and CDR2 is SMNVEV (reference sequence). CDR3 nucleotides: TGTGCCAGCAACCGAGCGGGGGGGGGCCAAGAGACCCAGTACTTC. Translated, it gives CASNRAGGGQETQYF.

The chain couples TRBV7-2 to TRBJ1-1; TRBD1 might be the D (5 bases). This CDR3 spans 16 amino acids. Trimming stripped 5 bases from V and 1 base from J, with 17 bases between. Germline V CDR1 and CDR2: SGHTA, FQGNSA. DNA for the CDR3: TGTGCCAGCAGCCCCCTCCCCGGGGGAGGGAACACTGAAGCTTTCTTT. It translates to CASSPLPGGGNTEAFF.

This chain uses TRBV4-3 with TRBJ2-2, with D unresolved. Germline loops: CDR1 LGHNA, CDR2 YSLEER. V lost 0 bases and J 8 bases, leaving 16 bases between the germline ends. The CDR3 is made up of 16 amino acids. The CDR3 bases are TGCGCCAGCAGCCAAGACCCCCAGTCATTCCGAGGGGAGCTGTTTTTT. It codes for CASSQDPQSFRGELFF.

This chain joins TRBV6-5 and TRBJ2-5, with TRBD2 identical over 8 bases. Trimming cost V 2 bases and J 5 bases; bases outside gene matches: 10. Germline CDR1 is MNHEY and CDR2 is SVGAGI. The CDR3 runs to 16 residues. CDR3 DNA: TGTGCCAGCAGTTACGTGTCAGCGGGGGTCGGGGAGACCCAGTACTTC. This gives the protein CASSYVSAGVGETQYF.

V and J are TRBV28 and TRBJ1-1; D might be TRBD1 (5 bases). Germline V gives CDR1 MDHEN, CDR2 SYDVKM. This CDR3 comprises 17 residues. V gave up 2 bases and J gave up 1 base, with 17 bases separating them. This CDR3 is CASSLGLGRGSNTEAFF. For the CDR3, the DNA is TGTGCCAGCAGTTTAGGTCTCGGGCGGGGGTCGAACACTGAAGCTTTCTTT.

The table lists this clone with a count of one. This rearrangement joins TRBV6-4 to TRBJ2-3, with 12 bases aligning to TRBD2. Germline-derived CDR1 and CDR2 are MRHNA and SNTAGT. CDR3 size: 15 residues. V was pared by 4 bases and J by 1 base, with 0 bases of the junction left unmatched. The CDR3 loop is CASSGTSGGTDTQYF. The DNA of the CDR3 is TGTGCCAGCAGTGGGACTAGCGGGGGCACAGATACGCAGTATTTT.

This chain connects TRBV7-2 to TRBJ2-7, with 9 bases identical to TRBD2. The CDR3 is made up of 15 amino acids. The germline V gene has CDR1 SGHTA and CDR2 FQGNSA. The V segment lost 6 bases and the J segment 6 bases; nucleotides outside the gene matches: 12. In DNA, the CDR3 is TGTGCCAGCAGACTTCAGGCGGGGGGGCCCTTCGAGCAGTACTTC. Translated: CASRLQAGGPFEQYF.

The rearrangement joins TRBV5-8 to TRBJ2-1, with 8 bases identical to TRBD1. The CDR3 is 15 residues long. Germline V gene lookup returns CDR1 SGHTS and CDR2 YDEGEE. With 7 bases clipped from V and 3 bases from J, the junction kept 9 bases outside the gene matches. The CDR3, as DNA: TGTGCCAGCGTCACGGGACAGGCGGTCTACAATGAGCAGTTCTTC. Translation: CASVTGQAVYNEQFF.

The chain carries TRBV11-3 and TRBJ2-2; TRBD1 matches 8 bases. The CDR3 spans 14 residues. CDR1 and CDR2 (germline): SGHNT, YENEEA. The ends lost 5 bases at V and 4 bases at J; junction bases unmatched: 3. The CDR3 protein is CASSPTGGTGELFF. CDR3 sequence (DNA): TGTGCCAGCAGCCCCACAGGGGGCACCGGGGAGCTGTTTTTT. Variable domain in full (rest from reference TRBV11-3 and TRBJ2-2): EAGVVQSPRYKIIEKKQPVAFWCNPISGHNTLYWYLQNLGQGPELLIRYENEEAVDDSQLPKDRFSAERLKGVDSTLKIQPAELGDSAVYLCASSPTGGTGELFFGEGSRLTVL.

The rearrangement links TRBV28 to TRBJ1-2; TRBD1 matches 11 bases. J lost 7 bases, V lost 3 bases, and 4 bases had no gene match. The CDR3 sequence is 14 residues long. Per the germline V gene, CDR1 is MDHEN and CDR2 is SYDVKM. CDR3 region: CASSLPGTGGGYTF. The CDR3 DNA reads TGTGCCAGCAGTTTGCCCGGGACAGGGGGTGGCTACACCTTC.

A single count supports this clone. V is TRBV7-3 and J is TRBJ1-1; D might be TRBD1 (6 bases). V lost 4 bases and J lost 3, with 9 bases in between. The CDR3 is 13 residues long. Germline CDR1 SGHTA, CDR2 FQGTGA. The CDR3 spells CASSSRGDTEAFF. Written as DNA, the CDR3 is TGTGCCAGCAGCTCCAGGGGTGACACTGAAGCTTTCTTT.

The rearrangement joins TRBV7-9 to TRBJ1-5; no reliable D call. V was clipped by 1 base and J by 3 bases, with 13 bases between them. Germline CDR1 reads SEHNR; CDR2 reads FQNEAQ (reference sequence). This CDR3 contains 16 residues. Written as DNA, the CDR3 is TGTGCCAGCAGCTTAGATTCGGTGCGGCTCAATCAGCCCCAGCATTTT. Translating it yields CASSLDSVRLNQPQHF.

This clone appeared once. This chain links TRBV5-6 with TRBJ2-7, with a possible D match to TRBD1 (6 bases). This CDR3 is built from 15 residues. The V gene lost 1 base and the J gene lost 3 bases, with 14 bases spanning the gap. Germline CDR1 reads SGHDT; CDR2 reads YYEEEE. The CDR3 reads CASSLPAGARYEQYF. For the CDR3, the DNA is TGTGCCAGCAGCTTGCCGGCAGGGGCGCGCTACGAGCAGTACTTC.

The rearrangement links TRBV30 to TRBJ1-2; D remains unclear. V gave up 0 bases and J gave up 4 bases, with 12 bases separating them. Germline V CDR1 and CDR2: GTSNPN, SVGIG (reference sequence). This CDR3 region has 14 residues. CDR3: CAWSVGGWIYGYTF. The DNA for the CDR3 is TGTGCCTGGAGTGTAGGAGGATGGATCTATGGCTACACCTTC. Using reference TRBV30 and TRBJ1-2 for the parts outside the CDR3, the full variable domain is SQTIHQWPATLVQPVGSPLSLECTVEGTSNPNLYWYRQAAGRGLQLLFYSVGIGQISSEVPQNLSASRPQDRQFILSSKKLLLSDSGFYLCAWSVGGWIYGYTFGSGTRLTVV.

CDR3 DNA sequence: TGTGCTAGTGGTTTGGAAAGGACAGGGGGCGCTGGGGCCAACGTCCTGACTTTC. This sequence encodes CASGLERTGGAGANVLTF. The J gene is TRBJ2-6, the V gene TRBV12-5, with 11 positions matching TRBD1. The CDR3 totals 18 residues. Germline lookup yields CDR1 LGHNT and CDR2 FRNRAP. V dropped 1 base and J dropped 2; count of bases not matched to a gene: 4.

As DNA, the CDR3 is TGTGCCAGCAGCCCGGGACTAGCGGGGGGGCCCACAGATACGCAGTATTTT. It specifies CASSPGLAGGPTDTQYF. The chain links TRBV5-4 to TRBJ2-3, with 16 bases fitting TRBD2. V was clipped by 4 bases and J by 2 bases; unmatched bases: 4. Germline V gene sequence: CDR1 SGHNT, CDR2 YYREEE (reference sequence). The CDR3 spans 17 residues.

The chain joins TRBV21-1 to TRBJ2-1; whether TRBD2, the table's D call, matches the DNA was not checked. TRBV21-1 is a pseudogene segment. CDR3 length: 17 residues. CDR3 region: CASSKALEVDPYNEQFF. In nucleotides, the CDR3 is TGTGCCAGCAGCAAAGCGCTCGAGGTCGATCCCTACAATGAGCAGTTCTTC.

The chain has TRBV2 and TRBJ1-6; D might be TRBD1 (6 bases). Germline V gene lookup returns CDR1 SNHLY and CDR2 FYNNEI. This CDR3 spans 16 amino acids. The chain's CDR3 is CATSRGGGSYNSPLHF. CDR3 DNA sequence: TGTGCAACCAGCCGGGGAGGGGGCTCCTATAATTCACCCCTCCACTTT.

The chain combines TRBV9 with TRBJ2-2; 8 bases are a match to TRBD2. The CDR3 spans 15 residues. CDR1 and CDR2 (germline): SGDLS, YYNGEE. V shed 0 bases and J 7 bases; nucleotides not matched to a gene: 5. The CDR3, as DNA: TGTGCCAGCAGCGTAGCGGGGGGGATCGGCGGGGAGCTGTTTTTT. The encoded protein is CASSVAGGIGGELFF.

The CDR3 DNA follows: TGTGCCAGCAGTTACGCCAGGGACAGGCCCTATGGCTACACCTTC. The encoded protein is CASSYARDRPYGYTF. The rearrangement links TRBV6-5 to TRBJ1-2, with 8 positions matching TRBD1. V dropped 2 bases and J dropped 4; count of bases not matched to a gene: 6. The CDR3 has 15 amino acids. The germline CDR1 and CDR2 sequences are MNHEY and SVGAGI.

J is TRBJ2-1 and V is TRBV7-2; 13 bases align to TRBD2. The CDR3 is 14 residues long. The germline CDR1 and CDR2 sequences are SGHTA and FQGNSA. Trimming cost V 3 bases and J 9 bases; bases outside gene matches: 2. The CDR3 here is CASSFGLAGAEQFF. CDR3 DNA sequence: TGTGCCAGCAGCTTCGGACTAGCGGGGGCTGAGCAGTTCTTC.

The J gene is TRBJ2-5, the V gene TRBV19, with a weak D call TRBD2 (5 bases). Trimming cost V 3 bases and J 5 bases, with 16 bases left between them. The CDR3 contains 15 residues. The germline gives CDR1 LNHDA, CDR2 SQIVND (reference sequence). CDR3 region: CASSMGEGRMETQYF. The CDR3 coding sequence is TGTGCCAGTAGTATGGGCGAGGGAAGAATGGAGACCCAGTACTTC.

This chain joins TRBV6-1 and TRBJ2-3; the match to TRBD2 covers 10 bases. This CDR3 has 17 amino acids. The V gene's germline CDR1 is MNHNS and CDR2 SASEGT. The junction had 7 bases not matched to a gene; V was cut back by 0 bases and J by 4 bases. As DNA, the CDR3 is TGTGCCAGCAGTGAAGCAGGAGCGGGGGGGCCATCAGATACGCAGTATTTT. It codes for CASSEAGAGGPSDTQYF.